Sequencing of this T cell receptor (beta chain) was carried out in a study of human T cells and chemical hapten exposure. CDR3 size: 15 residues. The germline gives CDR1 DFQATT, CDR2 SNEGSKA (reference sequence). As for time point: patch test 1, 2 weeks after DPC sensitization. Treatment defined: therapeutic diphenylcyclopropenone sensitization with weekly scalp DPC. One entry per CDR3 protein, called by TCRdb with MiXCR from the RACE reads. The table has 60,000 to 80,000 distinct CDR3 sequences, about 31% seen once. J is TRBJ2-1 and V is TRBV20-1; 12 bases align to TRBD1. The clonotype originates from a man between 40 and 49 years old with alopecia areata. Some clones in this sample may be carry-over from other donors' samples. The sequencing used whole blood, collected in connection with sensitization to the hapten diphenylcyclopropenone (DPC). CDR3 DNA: TGCAGCCCTGAGGGACAGGGGGCTTGGTACAATGAGCAGTTCTTC. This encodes CSPEGQGAWYNEQFF.